These 2 T cell receptor beta chains were all obtained from the same sample, sequenced in a study of blood T cell repertoires in COVID-19. Profiled with immunoSEQ multiplex PCR; TCRdb holds only in-frame clones, not every one. The repertoire includes approximately 150,000 clones, about nine tenths of them detected once, and roughly 12% sits in the top ten. The sequencing input was PBMCs or T cells enriched from blood (not recorded which). These receptors came from a man aged 55 to 70 who had recovered from COVID-19.

This clone has a single count. This rearrangement joins TRBV29-1 to TRBJ2-2; TRBD2 matches 10 bases. CDR1 is SQVTM and CDR2 is ANQGSEA in the germline V gene. V lost 7 bases, J lost 3 bases, and 17 bases stayed unmatched. CDR3 length: 18 residues. The DNA for the CDR3 is TGCAGCGCCGCCGAGGAGGTAGCGGGGGGCCAGGACACCGGGGAGCTGTTTTTT. Protein: CSAAEEVAGGQDTGELFF.

This chain connects TRBV12-3 or TRBV12-4 to TRBJ2-7; D gene ambiguous. Trimming left V 2 bases short and J 1 base short, with 6 bases between. There are 13 residues in the CDR3. The CDR3 DNA follows: TGTGCCAGCAGTTTAACCGGTTCCTACGAGCAGTACTTC. Its translation: CASSLTGSYEQYF.